These 28 T cell receptor beta chains came from one sample sequenced in a study of technical replicates of blood from a few donors. TCRdb's copy holds only in-frame clones and misses some; the assay was immunoSEQ multiplex PCR. The table lists around 70,000 clones, about 92% of them singletons, with about 0.26% in the top ten. Specimen: T cells isolated from PBMCs. The receptors here all came from a human donor in good health.

The rearrangement links TRBV5-1 to TRBJ2-3; 8 bases agree with TRBD1. The CDR3 is made up of 15 amino acids. Per the germline V gene, CDR1 is SGHRS and CDR2 is YFSETQ. After removal of 4 bases from V and 0 bases from J, the junction contained 4 bases not matched to a gene. The CDR3 DNA reads TGCGCCAGCAGCCCCGGGACAGGTAGCACAGATACGCAGTATTTT. Translating gives CASSPGTGSTDTQYF.

The chain has TRBV5-6 and TRBJ1-1; D is ambiguous. The CDR3 loop spans 15 amino acids. Germline V gene sequence: CDR1 SGHDT, CDR2 YYEEEE. Trimming removed 0 bases from V and 6 bases from J, with 15 bases in between. CDR3 in DNA: TGTGCCAGCAGCTTGGCTAGTGACTGGAGGCCTGAAGCTTTCTTT. This sequence encodes CASSLASDWRPEAFF.

V and J are TRBV4-1 and TRBJ1-2, with unresolved D. CDR1 and CDR2 (germline): MGHRA, YSYEKL. The CDR3 is 13 amino acids. V dropped 0 bases and J dropped 7 bases, with 9 bases sitting between them. The CDR3 spells CASSQELTVGYTF. Written as DNA, the CDR3 is TGCGCCAGCAGCCAAGAGCTTACGGTTGGCTACACCTTC.

V is TRBV25-1 and J is TRBJ2-7; D might be TRBD2 (5 bases). Germline V CDR1 and CDR2: MGHDK, SYGVNS. V was shortened by 4 bases and J by 3 bases, with 16 bases between the two germline ends. The CDR3 covers 15 residues. In DNA, the CDR3 is TGTGCCAGCAGTGCTTACTCCGGGAAGGGCTACGAGCAGTACTTC. It translates to CASSAYSGKGYEQYF.

This clone is a singleton in its sample. The chain employs TRBV15 and TRBJ2-7, with a tentative D call TRBD2 (6 bases). The CDR3 is 16 residues long. V was trimmed by 0 bases and J by 3 bases, leaving 15 bases between them. The germline gives CDR1 LNHNV, CDR2 YYDKDF (reference sequence). CDR3 in amino acids: CATSRDGGTDHYEQYF. CDR3 nucleotides: TGTGCCACCAGCAGAGATGGGGGGACCGACCACTACGAGCAGTACTTC.

The chain is built from TRBV27 and TRBJ1-5, with TRBD1 identical over 7 bases. Germline assignment: CDR1 MNHEY and CDR2 SMNVEV (reference sequence). The CDR3 contains 17 residues. With V trimmed by 5 bases and J by 0 bases, 10 bases remained unmatched. CDR3 region: CASSPPGQDISNQPQHF. Here the CDR3 DNA reads TGTGCCAGCAGTCCACCTGGACAGGACATTAGCAATCAGCCCCAGCATTTT.

The J gene is TRBJ2-7, the V gene TRBV6-5; no reliable D call. This CDR3 comprises 13 residues. The germline V and J ends were trimmed by 2 bases and 5 bases, with 10 bases remaining between them. Germline V gives CDR1 MNHEY, CDR2 SVGAGI. CDR3 in DNA: TGTGCCAGCAGTTACCGCCTTCGGGACGAGCAGTACTTC. Its translation is CASSYRLRDEQYF.

The chain joins TRBV5-8 to TRBJ1-5, with 10 bases lining up with TRBD1. The CDR3 spans 17 residues. Germline values: CDR1 SGHTS, CDR2 YDEGEE. The trim removed 4 bases at V and 0 bases at J, leaving 7 bases unmatched. The CDR3 bases are TGTGCCAGCAGCCTACAGGGACAGGGGATTAGCAATCAGCCCCAGCATTTT. This encodes CASSLQGQGISNQPQHF. Looking up the rest from reference TRBV5-8 and TRBJ1-5 gives the full variable domain: EAGVTQSPTHLIKTRGQQATLRCSPISGHTSVYWYQQALGLGLQFLLWYDEGEERNRGNFPPRFSGRQFPNYSSELNVNALELEDSALYLCASSLQGQGISNQPQHFGDGTRLSIL.

The chain is built from TRBV6-1 and TRBJ1-2, with D perhaps matching TRBD1 (5 bases). The CDR3 sequence is 13 residues long. Trimming took 3 bases from V and 6 from J, leaving 11 bases between them. The germline V gene has CDR1 MNHNS and CDR2 SASEGT. In nucleotides, the CDR3 is TGTGCCAGCAGTGACTTAGGGGTTGATGGCTACACCTTC. Amino acids: CASSDLGVDGYTF.

This sequence joins TRBV9 and TRBJ2-5; 7 bases fit TRBD2. Germline values: CDR1 SGDLS, CDR2 YYNGEE. Losses at the gene ends were 0 bases for V and 8 bases for J; bases not matched to a gene: 16. The CDR3 consists of 17 residues. In nucleotides, the CDR3 is TGTGCCAGCAGCGTAGGACAAGGGAGGGGACTCCAAGGCACCCAGTACTTC. Its protein is CASSVGQGRGLQGTQYF.

The V and J genes are TRBV5-1 and TRBJ1-3, with a weak D call TRBD1 (6 bases). The V gene lost 4 bases and the J gene lost 3 bases, with 11 bases spanning the gap. The V gene's germline CDR1 is SGHRS and CDR2 YFSETQ. This CDR3 comprises 14 residues. In nucleotides, the CDR3 is TGCGCCAGCAGCATTACAGGGCGTGGAAACACCATATATTTT. Translating gives CASSITGRGNTIYF.

CDR3 nucleotides: TGTGCCAGCAGTCTGTACAGATACACTGAAGCTTTCTTT. This translates into CASSLYRYTEAFF. The chain couples TRBV6-5 to TRBJ1-1; unclear D gene. The germline V gene has CDR1 MNHEY and CDR2 SVGAGI. The CDR3 runs 13 residues. Trimming took off 5 bases at V and 3 bases at J, with 10 bases between the two ends.

This clone is a singleton in its sample. This chain connects TRBV4-1 to TRBJ2-2, with 7 bases aligning to TRBD2. Germline assignment: CDR1 MGHRA and CDR2 YSYEKL. The CDR3 spans 16 residues. J was trimmed by 1 base and V by 4 bases; bases with no gene match: 6. Here the CDR3 reads CASSPAIAGNTGELFF. The CDR3 bases are TGCGCCAGCAGCCCTGCGATAGCGGGGAACACCGGGGAGCTGTTTTTT.

The V and J genes are TRBV11-2 and TRBJ2-1; 9 nucleotides line up with TRBD2. Germline lookup yields CDR1 SGHAT and CDR2 FQNNGV. CDR3 length: 17 residues. After removal of 1 base from V and 10 bases from J, the junction contained 14 bases not matched to a gene. In DNA, the CDR3 is TGTGCCAGCAGCTTAGTGCAGTCGAGCGGGAGGTCCGGGGAGCAGTTCTTC. Its protein product is CASSLVQSSGRSGEQFF. The variable domain in full, with the rest retrieved from reference TRBV11-2 and TRBJ2-1, is EAGVAQSPRYKIIEKRQSVAFWCNPISGHATLYWYQQILGQGPKLLIQFQNNGVVDDSQLPKDRFSAERLKGVDSTLKIQPAKLEDSAVYLCASSLVQSSGRSGEQFFGPGTRLTVL.

The chain combines TRBV10-3 with TRBJ2-1; 8 bases match TRBD2. CDR3 length: 15 residues. V shed 10 bases and J 5 bases; nucleotides not matched to a gene: 13. Germline assignment: CDR1 ENHRY and CDR2 SYGVKD. As DNA, the CDR3 is TGTGCCACCCGGATTAGGAGCGGGGGACACAATGAGCAGTTCTTC. Its translation is CATRIRSGGHNEQFF.

The rearrangement joins TRBV4-1 to TRBJ2-1, with D tentatively TRBD2 (6 bases). The CDR3 consists of 15 residues. Trimming stripped 5 bases from V and 4 bases from J, with 15 bases between. CDR1 is MGHRA, CDR2 YSYEKL, per germline. The CDR3 DNA reads TGCGCCAGCAGCGATTCCGGGGGAGAATACAATGAGCAGTTCTTC. It translates to CASSDSGGEYNEQFF.

The chain recombines TRBV6-1 with TRBJ1-1; 8 bases match TRBD1. Trimming at V came to 1 base and at J to 6 bases, leaving 7 bases not matched to a gene. In germline, CDR1 is MNHNS, CDR2 SASEGT. CDR3 length: 15 amino acids. The CDR3 sequence is CASSEGTGSLPEAFF. DNA for the CDR3: TGTGCCAGCAGTGAAGGGACAGGGAGTCTCCCTGAAGCTTTCTTT.

The chain combines TRBV28 with TRBJ2-3; tentative D call: TRBD2 (6 bases). The CDR3 is 19 residues long. Trimming cost V 1 base and J 1 base, with 21 bases left between them. Germline V lookup: CDR1 MDHEN, CDR2 SYDVKM. The DNA for the CDR3 is TGTGCCAGCAGTTTATTGTTTCACATCGGACTACCGGGCACAGATACGCAGTATTTT. It is translated as CASSLLFHIGLPGTDTQYF. The full variable domain, rest sourced from reference TRBV28 and TRBJ2-3, is DVKVTQSSRYLVKRTGEKVFLECVQDMDHENMFWYRQDPGLGLRLIYFSYDVKMKEKGDIPEGYSVSREKKERFSLILESASTNQTSMYLCASSLLFHIGLPGTDTQYFGPGTRLTVL.

The chain carries TRBV2 and TRBJ2-7, with TRBD1 identical over 7 bases. V was clipped by 3 bases and J by 4 bases; unmatched bases: 6. The CDR3 contains 14 residues. CDR1 and CDR2 from the germline V gene are SNHLY and FYNNEI. The CDR3 region is CASSDRQGIYEQYF. CDR3 bases: TGTGCCAGCAGTGATCGACAGGGTATATACGAGCAGTACTTC.

This clone is a singleton in its sample. V gene TRBV5-6 combines with J gene TRBJ2-2; TRBD2 agrees at 9 bases. Germline trimming cut 4 bases from V and 6 bases from J; bases unmatched to any gene: 10. Germline CDR1 reads SGHDT; CDR2 reads YYEEEE. This CDR3 contains 16 residues. CDR3 amino acids: CASSTDLAGVPGELFF. Here the CDR3 DNA reads TGTGCCAGCAGCACCGACTTAGCGGGGGTTCCCGGGGAGCTGTTTTTT.

The J gene is TRBJ2-7, the V gene TRBV19; D gene uncertain. Trimming took 6 bases from V and 0 from J, leaving 12 bases between them. The V gene's germline CDR1 is LNHDA and CDR2 SQIVND (reference sequence). The CDR3 runs to 14 residues. Written as DNA, the CDR3 is TGTGCCAGTAGGCCGACTGAAAACTCCTACGAGCAGTACTTC. Translating it yields CASRPTENSYEQYF.

The J gene is TRBJ1-2, the V gene TRBV19; 9 bases agree with TRBD1. Germline-derived CDR1 and CDR2 are LNHDA and SQIVND (reference sequence). The CDR3 covers 14 residues. Trimming cost V 7 bases and J 2 bases; bases outside gene matches: 5. DNA of the CDR3: TGTGCCAGTATCTCGGGACAGGGAAACTATGGCTACACCTTC. Its protein is CASISGQGNYGYTF. The complete variable domain, with remaining parts taken from reference TRBV19 and TRBJ1-2, reads DGGITQSPKYLFRKEGQNVTLSCEQNLNHDAMYWYRQDPGQGLRLIYYSQIVNDFQKGDIAEGYSVSREKKESFPLTVTSAQKNPTAFYLCASISGQGNYGYTFGSGTRLTVV.

The rearrangement joins TRBV7-6 to TRBJ2-1; the D gene is possibly TRBD2 (5 bases). The CDR3 sequence is 15 residues long. V was trimmed by 5 bases and J by 4 bases, leaving 15 bases between them. The germline V gene encodes CDR1 SGHVS and CDR2 FNYEAQ. The CDR3 DNA is TGTGCCAGCAGCGCGCCACGGGGTGAATACAATGAGCAGTTCTTC. Translated, it gives CASSAPRGEYNEQFF. Filled out from reference TRBV7-6 and TRBJ2-1, the complete variable domain reads GAGVSQSPRYKVTKRGQDVALRCDPISGHVSLYWYRQALGQGPEFLTYFNYEAQQDKSGLPNDRFSAERPEGSISTLTIQRTEQRDSAMYRCASSAPRGEYNEQFFGPGTRLTVL.

Only one count was recorded for this clone. This sequence joins TRBV7-6 and TRBJ1-2; the D gene is possibly TRBD1 (6 bases). The CDR3 has 18 residues. Per the germline V gene, CDR1 is SGHVS and CDR2 is FNYEAQ. The V end lost 0 bases, the J end lost 0 bases, and 17 bases lay between the germline ends. The CDR3 loop is CASSLAMDRRIPNYGYTF. The CDR3 nucleotides read TGTGCCAGCAGCTTAGCGATGGACAGAAGAATCCCTAACTATGGCTACACCTTC.

The chain recombines TRBV5-4 with TRBJ2-5; D possibly corresponds to TRBD2 (5 bases). Germline CDR1 SGHNT, CDR2 YYREEE (reference sequence). V was pared by 4 bases and J by 0 bases, with 13 bases between. This CDR3 spans 15 amino acids. In DNA form, the CDR3 reads TGTGCCAGCAGCCGCCCTGAGCGGAACCAAGAGACCCAGTACTTC. Translation: CASSRPERNQETQYF. The full variable domain, completed using reference TRBV5-4 and TRBJ2-5, is ETGVTQSPTHLIKTRGQQVTLRCSSQSGHNTVSWYQQALGQGPQFIFQYYREEENGRGNFPPRFSGLQFPNYSSELNVNALELDDSALYLCASSRPERNQETQYFGPGTRLLVL.

The CDR3 DNA sequence: TGTGCCAGCAGTTACGTCGGCAGGGGGCTGGATACGCAGTATTTT. Protein product: CASSYVGRGLDTQYF. The chain has TRBV6-5 and TRBJ2-3; 8 bases align to TRBD1. The CDR3 spans 15 residues. Looked up from germline, CDR1 is MNHEY and CDR2 is SVGAGI. With V trimmed by 2 bases and J by 6 bases, 7 bases remained unmatched.

This sequence joins TRBV28 and TRBJ2-1; 11 bases match TRBD2. Germline-derived CDR1 and CDR2 are MDHEN and SYDVKM. This CDR3 spans 14 amino acids. The V gene end was trimmed by 5 bases and the J gene end by 5 bases; junction bases not matched to a gene: 2. This CDR3 is CASSVAGGHNEQFF. CDR3 nucleotide sequence: TGTGCCAGCAGTGTAGCGGGGGGGCACAATGAGCAGTTCTTC. The variable domain in full, with the rest retrieved from reference TRBV28 and TRBJ2-1, is DVKVTQSSRYLVKRTGEKVFLECVQDMDHENMFWYRQDPGLGLRLIYFSYDVKMKEKGDIPEGYSVSREKKERFSLILESASTNQTSMYLCASSVAGGHNEQFFGPGTRLTVL.

This rearrangement joins TRBV5-4 to TRBJ2-7; 11 nucleotides match TRBD2. Per the germline V gene, CDR1 is SGHNT and CDR2 is YYREEE (reference sequence). The V segment lost 4 bases and the J segment 5 bases; nucleotides outside the gene matches: 5. The CDR3 consists of 14 residues. As DNA, the CDR3 is TGTGCCAGCAGCGTGGGACTAGCGGACGACGAGCAGTACTTC. It codes for CASSVGLADDEQYF.